Following are 9 T cell receptor beta chains from one sample sequenced in a study of control samples from healthy donors and cancer patients. Assay used: immunoSEQ multiplex PCR; TCRdb lists only in-frame clones, some missing. The sample includes roughly 100,000 clones, around 82% seen only once; the top ten take under 15%. The sequencing sample was made of blood. These receptors all come from a woman aged 50 to 60 in good health.

The chain combines TRBV9 with TRBJ1-4; D ambiguous. CDR1 is SGDLS and CDR2 is YYNGEE in the germline V gene. The length of the CDR3 is 18 residues. Trimming removed 0 bases from V and 3 bases from J, with 18 bases in between. The CDR3 nucleotides read TGTGCCAGCAGCGTAGCTATCCGCATCGGGGAAGCTAATGAAAAACTGTTTTTT. Its translation: CASSVAIRIGEANEKLFF.

The chain recombines TRBV11-3 with TRBJ2-2; D is possibly TRBD1 (6 bases). Between the trimmed V and J ends, which lost 7 bases and 7 bases, there was a span of 10 bases. The CDR3 totals 12 residues. CDR1 is SGHNT and CDR2 is YENEEA in the germline V gene. The CDR3 sequence is CASTRGNGELFF. Here the CDR3 DNA reads TGTGCCAGCACAAGGGGGAACGGGGAGCTGTTTTTT.

The J gene is TRBJ1-4, the V gene TRBV9, with TRBD1 matching over 8 bases. Trimming removed 3 bases from V and 7 bases from J; junction bases left unmatched: 5. This CDR3 region has 14 residues. Germline CDR1 SGDLS, CDR2 YYNGEE. For the CDR3, the DNA is TGTGCCAGCAGCGGACAGGGGAAAAGTGAAAAACTGTTTTTT. Translation gives CASSGQGKSEKLFF. Together with reference TRBV9 and TRBJ1-4, the CDR3 gives the full variable domain: DSGVTQTPKHLITATGQRVTLRCSPRSGDLSVYWYQQSLDQGLQFLIQYYNGEERAKGNILERFSAQQFPDLHSELNLSSLELGDSALYFCASSGQGKSEKLFFGSGTQLSVL.

This clone came up once. The chain combines TRBV5-1 with TRBJ2-5, with 8 bases aligning to TRBD1. With V trimmed by 4 bases and J by 4 bases, 6 bases remained unmatched. The germline CDR1 and CDR2 sequences are SGHRS and YFSETQ. There are 14 residues in the CDR3. Written as DNA, the CDR3 is TGCGCCAGCAGCGGACAGGGAATAGCAGAGACCCAGTACTTC. It codes for CASSGQGIAETQYF.

The count of this clone is one. The V call is TRBV19, the J call TRBJ1-1; D may be TRBD1 (5 bases). Germline V gene lookup returns CDR1 LNHDA and CDR2 SQIVND (reference sequence). The CDR3 is 13 amino acids. The V end was cut by 6 bases, the J end by 3 bases, with 11 bases between. The CDR3 is CASRRKGDTEAFF. As DNA, the CDR3 is TGTGCCAGTAGACGAAAAGGGGACACTGAAGCTTTCTTT. The full variable domain, rest sourced from reference TRBV19 and TRBJ1-1, is DGGITQSPKYLFRKEGQNVTLSCEQNLNHDAMYWYRQDPGQGLRLIYYSQIVNDFQKGDIAEGYSVSREKKESFPLTVTSAQKNPTAFYLCASRRKGDTEAFFGQGTRLTVV.

With regard to this clone: Other nucleotide sequences from this sample produce the same CDR3. V gene TRBV18 combines with J gene TRBJ1-1; no clear D. V was shortened by 3 bases and J by 1 base, with 6 bases between the two germline ends. The germline gives CDR1 KGHSH, CDR2 LQKENI. The CDR3 length is 13 residues. The CDR3 loop reads CASSPGRNTEAFF. For the CDR3, the DNA is TGTGCCAGCTCACCCGGACGGAACACTGAAGCTTTCTTT.

V and J are TRBV29-1 and TRBJ2-5; possibly TRBD1 for D (5 bases). CDR3 length: 14 residues. The V gene lost 6 bases and the J gene lost 5 bases, with 19 bases spanning the gap. The germline V gene has CDR1 SQVTM and CDR2 ANQGSEA. CDR3 in DNA: TGCAGCGTCGCCGAAACAGGATTTTTGGAGACCCAGTACTTC. It encodes CSVAETGFLETQYF.

The CDR3 is CASSVTSGDSYEQYF. The CDR3 DNA is TGTGCCAGCAGCGTGACTAGCGGGGACTCCTACGAGCAGTACTTC. V is TRBV5-5 and J is TRBJ2-7; 11 bases are shared with TRBD2. The trim removed 4 bases at V and 0 bases at J, leaving 3 bases unmatched. This CDR3 has 15 amino acids. Germline V gives CDR1 SGHKS, CDR2 YYEKEE (reference sequence). The whole variable domain, filled in from reference TRBV5-5 and TRBJ2-7, reads DAGVTQSPTHLIKTRGQQVTLRCSPISGHKSVSWYQQVLGQGPQFIFQYYEKEERGRGNFPDRFSARQFPNYSSELNVNALLLGDSALYLCASSVTSGDSYEQYFGPGTRLTVT.

The chain has TRBV7-3 and TRBJ2-1, with D possibly TRBD2 on 6 matching bases. In germline, CDR1 is SGHTA, CDR2 FQGTGA. V was clipped by 5 bases and J by 4 bases, with 21 bases between them. This CDR3 has 17 residues. Here the CDR3 reads CASSLRPASELYNEQFF. The CDR3 DNA reads as TGTGCCAGCAGCCTCCGGCCGGCTAGCGAACTATACAATGAGCAGTTCTTC.